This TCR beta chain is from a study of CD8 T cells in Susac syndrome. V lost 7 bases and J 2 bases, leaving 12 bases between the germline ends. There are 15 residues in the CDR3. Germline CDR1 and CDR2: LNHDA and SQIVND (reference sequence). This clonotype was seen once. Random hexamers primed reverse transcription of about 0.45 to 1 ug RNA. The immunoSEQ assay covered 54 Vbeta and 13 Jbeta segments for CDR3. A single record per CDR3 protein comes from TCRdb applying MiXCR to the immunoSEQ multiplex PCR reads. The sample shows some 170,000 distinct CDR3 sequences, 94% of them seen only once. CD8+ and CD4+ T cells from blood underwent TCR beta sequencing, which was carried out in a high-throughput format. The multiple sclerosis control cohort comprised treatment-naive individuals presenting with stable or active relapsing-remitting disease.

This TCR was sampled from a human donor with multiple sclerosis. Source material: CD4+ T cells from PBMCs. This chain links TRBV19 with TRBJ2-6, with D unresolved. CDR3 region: CASTQYGPGANVLTF. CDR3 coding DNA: TGTGCCAGTACCCAATATGGGCCTGGGGCCAACGTCCTGACTTTC.